This TCR beta chain emerged from a study of OX40 agonist ivuxolimab in advanced cancers. Background on the study: The dose-escalation group included hepatocellular carcinoma, melanoma, renal cell carcinoma and head and neck cancer.

CDR1 is SGHDT and CDR2 is YYEEEE in the germline V gene. The CDR3 has 14 residues. The V end lost 0 bases, the J end lost 5 bases, and 9 bases lay between the germline ends. Findings and limits, study-wide: Expanded clones belonging to CD8+ T cells outnumbered, on average, those of CD4+. Partial responders at 0.1-3.0 mg/kg showed near-lowest clonal expansion. Antigen specificity of clonally expanded peripheral T cells was not established.

In the case of this clone: Its target is unknown.

Clones were sequenced by immunoSEQ multiplex PCR, and TCRdb holds only the in-frame ones, with some missing. The sample contains about 34,000 clones, around 79% of which appear only once. Sequenced material: CD4+ or CD8+ T cells sorted from blood, taken in a trial of the OX40 agonist ivuxolimab. The clonotype was recovered from an adult with an advanced solid tumor such as melanoma, head and neck, liver or kidney cancer. The chain is built from TRBV5-6 and TRBJ1-5; D uncertain. In nucleotides, the CDR3 is TGTGCCAGCAGCTTGGGGTGGGCGGATCAGCCCCAGCATTTT. Encoded protein: CASSLGWADQPQHF.